The TCR beta chain under discussion was sequenced for a study of T cell responses to AZD1222 COVID-19 vaccine. About this clone itself: Antigen specificity is unknown.

The study, taken as a whole, reports: Most donors were white British and more were female, and clonal diversity was possibly underestimated.

The data were produced by immunoSEQ multiplex PCR, yet TCRdb's version contains in-frame clones alone and is incomplete. The repertoire holds 120,000 or so clones, with 88% as singletons. This CDR3 contains 12 residues. Germline CDR1 reads MDHEN; CDR2 reads SYDVKM. V was clipped by 6 bases and J by 3 bases, with 9 bases between them. V is TRBV28 and J is TRBJ2-7; no reliable D call. The clonotype comes from an adult in good health. Sequenced here: peripheral blood, sampled on day 0 of MenACWY control vaccination. The CDR3 DNA follows: TGTGCCAGCAGCTCCTCTAACTACGAGCAGTACTTC. It yields the protein CASSSSNYEQYF.